The 20 T cell receptor beta chains below were found in one sample sequenced in a study of blood T cells in healthy people across ages (dated by TCRdb to 2015 to 2017). Receptor libraries were prepared by 5' RACE. The reads were generated on an Illumina HiSeq 2500. A second PCR of about 6 to 11 cycles was run with a J-beta primer mix and a sample-barcoded 5' primer. The raw public reads went through TCRdb reprocessing: fastp at Q25, MiXCR clone calling, in-frame beta chains kept. Rows with a matching CDR3 protein are joined into one entry that keeps the most common DNA and genes. The sample table records about a million distinct CDR3 sequences; 51% of these occur just once. The ten top clones hold 20% to 25% of the sample. Material: blood. These receptors were taken from a woman aged 55-70 years in good health.

This clonotype was detected a few times. The rearrangement joins TRBV10-3 to TRBJ2-7; 8 bases are shared with TRBD2. The V and J ends lost 5 bases and 5 bases, in that order; junction bases with no gene match: 8. Germline V gene lookup returns CDR1 ENHRY and CDR2 SYGVKD. The CDR3 contains 14 residues. CDR3 in amino acids: CAISYRTSSHEQYF. The CDR3 DNA is TGTGCCATCAGTTACAGGACTAGCTCTCACGAGCAGTACTTC.

This clonotype was observed a handful of times. V usage is TRBV20-1 and J usage is TRBJ2-6, with TRBD1 identical over 9 bases. V lost 6 bases to trimming and J lost 2 bases; unmatched junction nucleotides: 8. This CDR3 is 16 amino acids long. Germline-derived CDR1 and CDR2 are DFQATT and SNEGSKA (reference sequence). The CDR3 here is CSASGQGGTGANVLTF. In DNA form, the CDR3 reads TGCAGTGCATCGGGACAGGGCGGTACTGGGGCCAACGTCCTGACTTTC.

The chain has TRBV28 and TRBJ2-7; D is possibly TRBD1 or TRBD2 (6 bases each). Germline CDR1 MDHEN, CDR2 SYDVKM. Trimming took 7 bases from V and 12 from J, leaving 25 bases between them. The CDR3 runs 14 residues. The CDR3 DNA follows: TGTGCCAGCACCCCTCGCAGGGGCGGGGAGACCCGGTACTTC. It yields the protein CASTPRRGGETRYF.

At least ten counts were recorded for this clonotype. This chain joins TRBV28 and TRBJ2-6, with D possibly being TRBD1 (5 bases). Trimming removed 6 bases at V and 1 base at J, with 10 bases between. The CDR3 covers 15 residues. Per germline, CDR1 MDHEN and CDR2 SYDVKM. CDR3 in amino acids: CASSVAGSGANVLTF. Here the CDR3 DNA reads TGTGCCAGCAGCGTTGCAGGGTCTGGGGCCAACGTCCTGACTTTC.

V and J are TRBV12-3 or TRBV12-4 and TRBJ2-3; tentative D call: TRBD2 (5 bases). V lost 6 bases and J lost 7, with 11 bases in between. The CDR3 loop spans 12 amino acids. The CDR3 DNA sequence: TGTGCCAGCAGCCCGTCTAGCAATACGCAGTATTTT. It encodes CASSPSSNTQYF.

The chain links TRBV6-6 to TRBJ1-1; maybe TRBD1 (6 bases). The V gene lost 6 bases and the J gene lost 2 bases, with 19 bases spanning the gap. The CDR3 is 16 amino acids. Germline assignment: CDR1 MNHNY and CDR2 SVGAGI (reference sequence). The CDR3 region is CASSLGQTFINTEAFF. DNA of the CDR3: TGTGCCAGCAGCCTCGGACAGACCTTTATTAACACTGAAGCTTTCTTT.

The J gene is TRBJ1-1, the V gene TRBV20-1; D gene unclear. The germline V gene encodes CDR1 DFQATT and CDR2 SNEGSKA (reference sequence). This CDR3 is 15 amino acids long. Trimming stripped 0 bases from V and 3 bases from J, with 14 bases between. This chain's CDR3 is CSARDAGSGYTEAFF. CDR3 DNA sequence: TGCAGTGCTAGAGATGCGGGAAGCGGGTACACTGAAGCTTTCTTT.

CDR3 nucleotide sequence: TGTGCCAGCAAAGAAACCGGGACTAGCGGCTACGAGCAGTACTTC. Its protein is CASKETGTSGYEQYF. J is TRBJ2-5 and V is TRBV28; TRBD2 agrees at 11 bases. The DNA end lines up better with TRBJ2-7; the J call may be wrong. CDR3 size: 15 residues. CDR1 and CDR2 from the germline V gene are MDHEN and SYDVKM.

The chain joins TRBV20-1 to TRBJ2-7; unclear D gene. Germline V gene lookup returns CDR1 DFQATT and CDR2 SNEGSKA (reference sequence). Trimming removed 0 bases from V and 4 bases from J, with 13 bases in between. The CDR3 is 14 residues long. CDR3 sequence: CSARDNMLGYEQYF. DNA for the CDR3: TGCAGTGCTAGAGATAACATGCTGGGTTACGAGCAGTACTTC.

V and J are TRBV20-1 and TRBJ2-7, with 7 bases matching TRBD1. The germline V gene encodes CDR1 DFQATT and CDR2 SNEGSKA (reference sequence). Trimming took 3 bases from V and 5 from J; bases not matched to a gene: 7. The CDR3 contains 13 residues. CDR3 coding DNA: TGCAGTGCTAGTGGCAGGGGGTTCCACGAGCAGTACTTC. Its translation is CSASGRGFHEQYF.

The V gene is TRBV20-1, the J gene TRBJ1-2; no reliable D call. Germline values: CDR1 DFQATT, CDR2 SNEGSKA (reference sequence). Trimming pared 0 bases from V and 4 bases from J, leaving 6 bases between. This CDR3 is built from 12 residues. The CDR3 protein is CSARDTFYGYTF. The CDR3 nucleotides read TGCAGTGCTAGAGATACATTCTATGGCTACACCTTC.

The rearrangement links TRBV12-3 or TRBV12-4 to TRBJ2-3, with 9 bases fitting TRBD2. The ends lost 4 bases at V and 3 bases at J; junction bases unmatched: 8. The length of the CDR3 is 16 residues. The CDR3 reads CASSSELAGTTDTQYF. The CDR3 DNA reads as TGTGCCAGCAGTTCAGAGCTAGCGGGAACAACAGATACGCAGTATTTT.

The CDR3 is CSAESGTSGTSLTYEQYF. In DNA form, the CDR3 reads TGCAGTGCGGAATCCGGGACTAGCGGGACCTCTTTAACCTACGAGCAGTACTTC. The rearrangement joins TRBV20-1 to TRBJ2-7; the match to TRBD2 covers 13 bases. Looked up from germline, CDR1 is DFQATT and CDR2 is SNEGSKA (reference sequence). The CDR3 has 18 amino acids. V lost 6 bases and J lost 2; bases outside the gene matches: 16.

This chain uses TRBV29-1 with TRBJ2-4; no reliable D call. The CDR3 is made up of 15 amino acids. V gave up 6 bases and J gave up 7 bases, with 22 bases separating them. The germline CDR1 and CDR2 sequences are SQVTM and ANQGSEA. The CDR3 is CSVIRRGVGKNIQYF. In DNA form, the CDR3 reads TGCAGCGTCATACGACGTGGGGTGGGCAAGAACATTCAGTACTTC.

The rearrangement links TRBV29-1 to TRBJ2-1, with D possibly being TRBD1 or TRBD2 (6 bases each). The CDR3 has 14 amino acids. Trimming removed 2 bases at V and 4 bases at J, with 12 bases between. Germline V lookup: CDR1 SQVTM, CDR2 ANQGSEA. For the CDR3, the DNA is TGCAGCGTTGAAAGGGGGAGCGGGTACAATGAGCAGTTCTTC. This gives the protein CSVERGSGYNEQFF.

This clonotype has only one observation. This chain uses TRBV21-1 with TRBJ1-5. TRBV21-1 is labeled a pseudogene. This CDR3 comprises 10 residues. The CDR3 DNA sequence: TGTGCCACCGTTCTCCAGCCCCAGCATTTT. Amino acids: CATVLQPQHF.

The CDR3 is CSARDVRRETQYF. The CDR3 DNA sequence: TGCAGTGCTAGGGACGTGAGACGAGAGACCCAGTACTTC. This chain joins TRBV20-1 and TRBJ2-5; unclear D gene. Trimming shortened V by 3 bases and J by 4 bases, and 12 bases separated the two germline ends. The germline CDR1 and CDR2 sequences are DFQATT and SNEGSKA (reference sequence). There are 13 residues in the CDR3.

In this sample, this clonotype turned up a few times. The chain carries TRBV14 and TRBJ2-7, with D uncertain. There are 14 residues in the CDR3. Looked up from germline, CDR1 is SGHDN and CDR2 is FVKESK. V dropped 0 bases and J dropped 2 bases, with 8 bases sitting between them. CDR3 coding DNA: TGTGCCAGCAGCCAAGATCTCGTTACCTACGAGCAGTACTTC. Protein product: CASSQDLVTYEQYF.

This rearrangement joins TRBV27 to TRBJ2-4, with D tentatively TRBD1 (6 bases). The germline V gene has CDR1 MNHEY and CDR2 SMNVEV (reference sequence). V was pared by 4 bases and J by 0 bases, with 10 bases between. This CDR3 has 15 amino acids. This CDR3 is CASSWGPLAKNIQYF. The CDR3 DNA follows: TGTGCCAGCAGTTGGGGGCCCCTAGCCAAAAACATTCAGTACTTC.

This chain joins TRBV5-1 and TRBJ2-1; D gene uncertain. Germline V lookup: CDR1 SGHRS, CDR2 YFSETQ. The V and J ends lost 2 bases and 4 bases respectively, with 7 bases between them. The CDR3 is 13 residues long. The CDR3 here is CASSFRPYNEQFF. The DNA of the CDR3 is TGCGCCAGCAGCTTCCGCCCATACAATGAGCAGTTCTTC.